A single sample is the source of the 8 T cell receptor beta chains below, sequenced in a study of OX40 agonist ivuxolimab in advanced cancers. Libraries were prepared by immunoSEQ multiplex PCR; TCRdb keeps only in-frame clonotypes and omits some of them. The table shows about 50,000 clones, with 85% to 90% occurring only once. Sample: CD4+ or CD8+ T cells sorted from blood, taken in a trial of the OX40 agonist ivuxolimab. These receptors came from an adult with an advanced solid tumor such as melanoma, head and neck, liver or kidney cancer.

The chain recombines TRBV4-1 with TRBJ2-3, with D uncertain. Trimming removed 3 bases at V and 2 bases at J, with 15 bases between. The germline gives CDR1 MGHRA, CDR2 YSYEKL. This CDR3 is 16 amino acids long. CDR3 DNA: TGCGCCAGCAGCCAGTCGAGTGTCTCCGTCACAGATACGCAGTATTTT. This gives the protein CASSQSSVSVTDTQYF.

This clone is a singleton in its sample. Written as DNA, the CDR3 is TGTGCCAGCAGTTCGCGCCGGGACAGGGGGGAGTTTTATAGCAATCAGCCCCAGCATTTT. Amino acid sequence: CASSSRRDRGEFYSNQPQHF. This chain connects TRBV27 to TRBJ1-5; 11 bases are shared with TRBD1. Germline loops: CDR1 MNHEY, CDR2 SMNVEV (reference sequence). The CDR3 length is 20 residues. V shed 4 bases and J 0 bases; nucleotides not matched to a gene: 14.

As DNA, the CDR3 is TGTGCCAGCTCCCGGGACAGGTCGCGCGAGCAGTACTTC. It yields the protein CASSRDRSREQYF. The chain joins TRBV6-5 to TRBJ2-7, with TRBD1 matching 8 bases. The germline V gene encodes CDR1 MNHEY and CDR2 SVGAGI. The CDR3 is 13 amino acids. V trimming: 8 bases; J trimming: 6 bases; junction bases outside the gene matches: 9.

As concerns this clone: The junction and the germline gene differ at one end; a read error may be behind it. The V gene is TRBV7-9, the J gene TRBJ2-2; D gene ambiguous. Germline loops: CDR1 SEHNR, CDR2 FQNEAQ (reference sequence). CDR3 length: 16 residues. CDR3 nucleotide sequence: TGTGCCAACAGCTGGGAAGTTTCCGCGAACACCGGGGAGCTGTTTTTT. Protein sequence: CANSWEVSANTGELFF.

This chain uses TRBV27 with TRBJ2-7, with D tentatively TRBD2 (5 bases). CDR1 MNHEY and CDR2 SMNVEV come from the germline V gene (reference sequence). V gave up 5 bases and J gave up 6 bases, with 11 bases separating them. The CDR3 length is 12 residues. The DNA of the CDR3 is TGTGCCAGCAGTCCATCGGGGAGCGAGCAGTACTTC. Protein product: CASSPSGSEQYF.

This chain joins TRBV4-2 and TRBJ2-1; the D is unclear. Germline V lookup: CDR1 LGHNA, CDR2 YNFKEQ. Trimming pared 6 bases from V and 8 bases from J, leaving 8 bases between. This CDR3 contains 11 residues. The CDR3: CASRSGYEQFF. The CDR3 bases are TGTGCCAGCAGATCTGGCTATGAGCAGTTCTTC.

The rearrangement uses TRBV28 and TRBJ1-5, with TRBD1 matching over 8 bases. V was pared by 9 bases and J by 0 bases, with 7 bases of the junction left unmatched. The CDR3 is 15 amino acids. Germline CDR1 reads MDHEN; CDR2 reads SYDVKM. CDR3 in amino acids: CASEQGVYSNQPQHF. For the CDR3, the DNA is TGTGCCAGTGAACAGGGGGTTTATAGCAATCAGCCCCAGCATTTT.

The chain recombines TRBV6-5 with TRBJ2-1, with TRBD1 matching 8 bases. This CDR3 region has 13 residues. The V and J ends lost 6 bases and 6 bases, in that order; junction bases with no gene match: 4. Looked up from germline, CDR1 is MNHEY and CDR2 is SVGAGI. CDR3 sequence (DNA): TGTGCCAGCAGAAATACAGGGGGCAATGAGCAGTTCTTC. Translating it yields CASRNTGGNEQFF.